A single sample is the source of the 24 T cell receptor beta chains below, sequenced in a study of blood T cells in healthy people across ages. It was with a sample-barcoded 5' primer and a J-beta primer mix that a second PCR of roughly 7 to 12 cycles was run. TCRdb called the 5' RACE reads again in MiXCR, with one record for every CDR3 protein. This table holds about 1.4 million distinct CDR3 sequences, 45% to 70% found once. Sequencing was carried out using blood. The source of these receptors is a man aged 18 to 29 in good health.

This sequence joins TRBV3-1 and TRBJ2-4; D call uncertain. The CDR3 length is 12 residues. The ends were cut back, 1 base at V and 9 bases at J, with 7 bases in the middle. Germline values: CDR1 LGHDT, CDR2 YNNKEL (reference sequence). The CDR3 bases are TGTGCCAGCAGCCAAGGAGATATCATTCAGTACTTC. It yields the protein CASSQGDIIQYF.

The chain carries TRBV20-1 and TRBJ2-1; no definite D call. V was shortened by 0 bases and J by 6 bases, with 9 bases between the two germline ends. The length of the CDR3 is 13 residues. CDR1 and CDR2 from the germline V gene are DFQATT and SNEGSKA (reference sequence). The CDR3: CSARDRSVNEQFF. CDR3 in DNA: TGCAGTGCTAGAGATAGATCCGTCAATGAGCAGTTCTTC.

The chain combines TRBV5-1 with TRBJ2-7; a possible D gene is TRBD1 (5 bases). Trimming shortened V by 6 bases and J by 0 bases, and 16 bases separated the two germline ends. CDR1 and CDR2 from the germline V gene are SGHRS and YFSETQ. There are 15 residues in the CDR3. CDR3 amino acids: CASKEITGNSYEQYF. The CDR3 region has the DNA TGCGCCAGCAAAGAAATAACAGGAAACTCCTACGAGCAGTACTTC. Full variable domain (missing parts from reference TRBV5-1 and TRBJ2-7): KAGVTQTPRYLIKTRGQQVTLSCSPISGHRSVSWYQQTPGQGLQFLFEYFSETQRNKGNFPGRFSGRQFSNSRSEMNVSTLELGDSALYLCASKEITGNSYEQYFGPGTRLTVT.

The chain has TRBV15 and TRBJ2-1; the D gene is possibly TRBD2 (6 bases). The V end lost 1 base, the J end lost 0 bases, and 10 bases lay between the germline ends. Looked up from germline, CDR1 is LNHNV and CDR2 is YYDKDF (reference sequence). CDR3 length: 16 residues. The CDR3 region has the DNA TGTGCCACCAGCAGAGGATCCGGGAGCTCCTACAATGAGCAGTTCTTC. This codes for CATSRGSGSSYNEQFF. Based on the CDR3 plus reference TRBV15 and TRBJ2-1, the full variable domain is DAMVIQNPRYQVTQFGKPVTLSCSQTLNHNVMYWYQQKSSQAPKLLFHYYDKDFNNEADTPDNFQSRRPNTSFCFLDIRSPGLGDTAMYLCATSRGSGSSYNEQFFGPGTRLTVL.

The V and J genes are TRBV7-9 and TRBJ2-3; D is ambiguous. Germline loops: CDR1 SEHNR, CDR2 FQNEAQ (reference sequence). V lost 1 base and J lost 0, with 14 bases in between. The CDR3 covers 17 residues. The CDR3 reads CASSLEDLATSTDTQYF. The CDR3 nucleotides are TGTGCCAGCAGCTTAGAGGATTTAGCAACTAGCACAGATACGCAGTATTTT.

The V call is TRBV20-1, the J call TRBJ2-7; D is undetermined. The CDR3 spans 14 residues. The V gene lost 3 bases and the J gene lost 2 bases, with 14 bases spanning the gap. Per the germline V gene, CDR1 is DFQATT and CDR2 is SNEGSKA (reference sequence). The DNA for the CDR3 is TGCAGTGCTAGTTCTGCGACTGCAACCTACGAGCAGTACTTC. Translation: CSASSATATYEQYF.

This CDR3 is CASSFAGPDSYEQYF. The CDR3 nucleotides are TGTGCCAGTAGCTTCGCCGGGCCGGACTCCTACGAGCAGTACTTC. The V and J genes are TRBV19 and TRBJ2-7; D unresolved. V lost 6 bases and J lost 0, with 15 bases in between. Germline-derived CDR1 and CDR2 are LNHDA and SQIVND (reference sequence). CDR3 size: 15 residues.

This clonotype was seen more than once but under ten times. V usage is TRBV27 and J usage is TRBJ2-3, with 11 bases lining up with TRBD2. V was pared by 3 bases and J by 4 bases, with 3 bases of the junction left unmatched. The CDR3 runs to 15 residues. Germline V lookup: CDR1 MNHEY, CDR2 SMNVEV (reference sequence). Written as DNA, the CDR3 is TGTGCCAGCAGTTTTAGCGGGAGGGGACCAGATACGCAGTATTTT. Protein: CASSFSGRGPDTQYF.

The J gene is TRBJ2-7, the V gene TRBV27; no firm D call. The length of the CDR3 is 14 residues. V lost 1 base to trimming and J lost 0 bases, with 7 bases between them. Germline V gene data show CDR1 as MNHEY and CDR2 as SMNVEV (reference sequence). The CDR3 DNA sequence: TGTGCCAGCAGTTTATATCAGTTCTCCTACGAGCAGTACTTC. This gives the protein CASSLYQFSYEQYF.

This chain joins TRBV10-3 and TRBJ2-6; the D gene is possibly TRBD1 (6 bases). From germline, CDR1 is ENHRY and CDR2 SYGVKD. V was pared by 0 bases and J by 2 bases, with 11 bases between. The CDR3 runs 17 residues. The DNA of the CDR3 is TGTGCCATCAGTGAGTCTGGGGCAGGGGCTGGGGCCAACGTCCTGACTTTC. Translating gives CAISESGAGAGANVLTF.

This clonotype was seen a handful of times. This chain joins TRBV4-3 and TRBJ2-5; 7 bases map to TRBD2. Germline CDR1 and CDR2: LGHNA and YSLEER. The V segment lost 0 bases and the J segment 2 bases; nucleotides outside the gene matches: 9. The CDR3 spans 17 residues. CDR3 DNA sequence: TGCGCCAGCAGCCAAGATCAATCGGGGGAGGGTCAAGAGACCCAGTACTTC. Its translation is CASSQDQSGEGQETQYF.

The chain recombines TRBV30 with TRBJ1-4; no firm D call. The CDR3 spans 13 residues. V shed 1 base and J shed 5 bases, with 8 bases lying between them. CDR1 GTSNPN and CDR2 SVGIG come from the germline V gene (reference sequence). Here the CDR3 reads CAWSGGENEKLFF. The DNA for the CDR3 is TGTGCCTGGAGTGGAGGAGAGAATGAAAAACTGTTTTTT.

This clonotype has just a few counts. The chain joins TRBV27 to TRBJ2-7, with D perhaps TRBD1 (6 bases). The CDR3 is 14 amino acids. Between the trimmed V and J ends, which lost 7 bases and 7 bases, there was a span of 20 bases. The germline V gene has CDR1 MNHEY and CDR2 SMNVEV (reference sequence). The CDR3 DNA reads TGTGCCAGCACCTATCTGCCGGGACACGGGGAGCAGTACTTC. The encoded protein is CASTYLPGHGEQYF.

This chain uses TRBV28 with TRBJ1-5; 7 positions agree with TRBD1. The CDR3 runs to 16 residues. From germline, CDR1 is MDHEN and CDR2 SYDVKM. Trimming cost V 5 bases and J 3 bases; bases outside gene matches: 10. CDR3 loop: CASSPRQGGDNQPQHF. In DNA, the CDR3 is TGTGCCAGCAGTCCCAGACAGGGTGGTGACAATCAGCCCCAGCATTTT. Looking up the rest from reference TRBV28 and TRBJ1-5 gives the full variable domain: DVKVTQSSRYLVKRTGEKVFLECVQDMDHENMFWYRQDPGLGLRLIYFSYDVKMKEKGDIPEGYSVSREKKERFSLILESASTNQTSMYLCASSPRQGGDNQPQHFGDGTRLSIL.

The chain carries TRBV5-4 and TRBJ2-1; 9 nucleotides match TRBD1. The J segment lost 8 bases and the V segment lost 0 bases, leaving 3 bases of the junction unmatched. Germline-derived CDR1 and CDR2 are SGHNT and YYREEE (reference sequence). The CDR3 has 14 residues. As DNA, the CDR3 is TGTGCCAGCAGCTTGGGTTGGACAGGGGATGAGCAGTTCTTC. As protein: CASSLGWTGDEQFF.

This clonotype occurred a few times. The V gene is TRBV6-2 or TRBV6-3, the J gene TRBJ2-5; 10 nucleotides align to TRBD2. The V segment lost 1 base and the J segment 5 bases; nucleotides outside the gene matches: 1. This CDR3 comprises 14 residues. Germline CDR1 and CDR2: MNHEY and SVGEGT. The CDR3 coding sequence is TGTGCCAGCAGTTACTTGACTAGCGGGGAGACCCAGTACTTC. As protein: CASSYLTSGETQYF.

The gene calls are TRBV6-5 and TRBJ2-1; TRBD2 matches at 11 bases. The V gene's germline CDR1 is MNHEY and CDR2 SVGAGI. The CDR3 is made up of 20 amino acids. J was trimmed by 4 bases and V by 4 bases; bases with no gene match: 18. The CDR3 here is CASSSLGFGLAGGPYNEQFF. The DNA of the CDR3 is TGTGCCAGCAGTTCCCTTGGTTTCGGGCTAGCGGGAGGTCCTTACAATGAGCAGTTCTTC.

The table lists this clonotype with a few counts. This sequence joins TRBV6-5 and TRBJ1-2; TRBD1 is a possible D gene (5 bases). The germline V gene has CDR1 MNHEY and CDR2 SVGAGI. The CDR3 loop spans 14 amino acids. V was clipped by 6 bases and J by 5 bases, with 16 bases between them. The CDR3 region is CASRFILGPYGYTF. The DNA of the CDR3 is TGTGCCAGCAGATTTATTCTGGGGCCATATGGCTACACCTTC.

The chain carries TRBV6-2 or TRBV6-3 and TRBJ2-1; no definite D call. Trimming stripped 6 bases from V and 5 bases from J, with 8 bases between. CDR3 length equals 12 residues. Germline V gene data show CDR1 as MNHEY and CDR2 as SVGEGT. CDR3 sequence (DNA): TGTGCCAGCAGAGTACCAAACAATGAGCAGTTCTTC. Residues: CASRVPNNEQFF.

The chain is built from TRBV27 and TRBJ2-2, with TRBD1 as a possible D gene (5 bases). Trimming removed 1 base at V and 7 bases at J, with 10 bases between. Germline V gene data show CDR1 as MNHEY and CDR2 as SMNVEV (reference sequence). The CDR3 contains 14 residues. CDR3 region: CASSLFRVHGELFF. The CDR3, as DNA: TGTGCCAGCAGTTTATTCAGGGTACACGGGGAGCTGTTTTTT.

The chain joins TRBV12-3 or TRBV12-4 to TRBJ2-7; TRBD1 is a possible D gene (6 bases). The CDR3 has 13 residues. Trimming removed 5 bases from V and 7 bases from J, with 15 bases in between. CDR3 bases: TGTGCCAGCAGTCCGGGACAACAGACAGAGCAGTACTTC. Translating it yields CASSPGQQTEQYF.

The chain recombines TRBV14 with TRBJ1-3; D possibly corresponds to TRBD1 (5 bases). The CDR3 covers 18 residues. The germline V gene has CDR1 SGHDN and CDR2 FVKESK. Deletions cut 4 bases from V and 0 bases from J, with 19 bases between. The CDR3 loop reads CASSPEIGTLSSGNTIYF. CDR3 DNA: TGTGCCAGCAGCCCCGAGATTGGGACTCTCAGCTCTGGAAACACCATATATTTT. Looking up the rest from reference TRBV14 and TRBJ1-3 gives the full variable domain: EAGVTQFPSHSVIEKGQTVTLRCDPISGHDNLYWYRRVMGKEIKFLLHFVKESKQDESGMPNNRFLAERTGGTYSTLKVQPAELEDSGVYFCASSPEIGTLSSGNTIYFGEGSWLTVV.

The chain combines TRBV7-2 with TRBJ2-5; D may be TRBD1 (5 bases). Germline V gene data show CDR1 as SGHTA and CDR2 as FQGNSA. The CDR3 runs to 16 residues. Trimming shortened V by 5 bases and J by 5 bases, and 21 bases separated the two germline ends. The CDR3 sequence: CASSPREAGLRETQYF. CDR3 in DNA: TGTGCCAGCAGCCCCAGAGAAGCAGGGCTAAGGGAGACCCAGTACTTC.

This clonotype appeared a few times. The V gene is TRBV28, the J gene TRBJ1-5, with unresolved D. V shed 7 bases and J shed 4 bases, with 14 bases lying between them. Germline CDR1 and CDR2: MDHEN and SYDVKM. This CDR3 is built from 14 residues. This CDR3 is CASILVLGNQPQHF. DNA of the CDR3: TGTGCCAGCATTCTGGTCCTCGGGAATCAGCCCCAGCATTTT.